This TCR beta chain was captured by sequencing in a study of beta chain features in type 1 diabetes. The J segment lost 5 bases and the V segment lost 4 bases, leaving 11 bases of the junction unmatched. The CDR3 runs to 15 residues. CDR1 is SGHTS, CDR2 YDEGEE, per germline. Sequenced material consisted of expressed TCRB transcripts (all of the isolated RNA was reverse transcribed). TCRdb's table, derived via immunoSEQ multiplex PCR, lists solely in-frame clones and lacks some. The sample has under 400,000 clones; 11% to 15% are singletons. This clone has just a few counts. Its antigen is still unknown. Regarding the study as a whole: Since sequencing was performed on cDNA, cells with high TCR expression could be over-represented.

The rearrangement uses TRBV5-8 and TRBJ1-2; 7 nucleotides agree with TRBD1. The sequence was obtained from a man in his thirties or forties in good health. Sequencing was performed on central memory CD4+ T cells from blood. The DNA for the CDR3 is TGTGCCAGCAGCCCACGGGACAGCGGCTCTTATGGCTACACCTTC. It yields the protein CASSPRDSGSYGYTF.